The clone carrying this TCR beta chain was detected many times. This record belongs to a study of T cells in Graves' hyperthyroidism and ophthalmopathy. Amplified regions were TCR beta CDR3 sequences from RNA transcripts. First-round RT-PCR targeting the TCR CDR3 was performed with the HTBI primer set. TCRdb reprocessed the multiplex PCR reads via MiXCR and lists one record per CDR3 protein. The sample includes almost 600,000 distinct CDR3 sequences, approximately 15% seen only once; the top ten take roughly 5.5%. What was sequenced was blood. The sequence derives from a woman aged 25 to 39 with Graves' hyperthyroidism that later progressed to Graves' ophthalmopathy.

The CDR3 protein is CSTQGKETQYF. DNA for the CDR3: TGCAGTACCCAGGGGAAGGAGACCCAGTACTTC. The rearrangement uses TRBV20-1 and TRBJ2-5, with D maybe TRBD1 (6 bases). Germline V lookup: CDR1 DFQATT, CDR2 SNEGSKA (reference sequence). V lost 8 bases and J 5 bases, leaving 12 bases between the germline ends. The CDR3 contains 11 residues.